This TCR beta chain was captured in a study of technical replicates of blood from several donors (dated by TCRdb to the late 2010s). The CDR3, from cysteine to phenylalanine, totals 12 residues. The entry retains the CDR3 DNA only, 36 bases that are in frame from base 1. Cut back by 3 bases and 12 bases, the V and J ends lie 12 bases apart. Sequences KGHSH (CDR1) and LQKENI (CDR2) are obtained from the germline V gene. Library prep was done by the immunoSEQ multiplex PCR assay. TCRdb mirrors the immuneACCESS table, restricted to in-frame sequences. Some clones are absent from its copies; in checked studies, under half trace to an unresolved V gene, and the reason for the others is unknown. Counted in this sample were just under 60,000 clones; roughly 94% of them appeared once. Around 2.9% of the sample goes to the ten largest clones. As for this clone: The target of this receptor is not known. Base qualities are not at hand, and no much larger clone is one base apart.

The receptor chain draws on TRBV18 and TRBJ1-5; matching of 5 bases hints at TRBD1 as the D gene. The source is a human donor in good health. Some clones in this sample may be carry-over from other donors' samples. Input material: PBMCs. The CDR3 is CASSPGTGVQHF. In nucleotide form, the sequence is TGTGCCAGCTCACCTGGGACGGGGGTCCAGCATTTT.